A selection of T cell receptor beta chains follows, all from one sample in a study of siplizumab effects on memory and regulatory T cells. TCRdb's copy holds only in-frame clones and misses some; the assay was immunoSEQ multiplex PCR. This table has about 52,000 clones, nearly 98% appearing once. Sequenced sample: naive CD4+ T cells sorted from blood. All receptors come from a human donor in good health. Each CDR3 is given with its conserved first and last residue. Each record gives: D gene, clone size, J gene, V gene, CDR3 protein, CDR3 DNA. A D gene is named only where the DNA matches it firmly. A clone size is listed for some rows: how often the clone was seen (once, few, many), or a class if it is expanded.

d_call: TRBD2
clone_size: NA
j_call: TRBJ2-3
v_call: TRBV4-1
cdr3_aa: CASSPTGAGDATDTQYF
cdr3_nt: TGCGCCAGCAGCCCGACTGGAGCGGGAGATGCAACAGATACGCAGTATTTT

d_call: NA
clone_size: NA
j_call: TRBJ2-2
v_call: TRBV5-4
cdr3_aa: CASSLVRENTGELFF
cdr3_nt: TGTGCCAGCAGCTTGGTCCGGGAGAACACCGGGGAGCTGTTTTTT

d_call: TRBD1
clone_size: NA
j_call: TRBJ1-1
v_call: TRBV5-1
cdr3_aa: CASSSAIRGLGTEAFF
cdr3_nt: TGCGCCAGCAGCTCCGCGATCAGGGGGCTTGGCACTGAAGCTTTCTTT

d_call: NA
clone_size: NA
j_call: TRBJ2-7
v_call: TRBV5-1
cdr3_aa: CASSLAVLYEQYF
cdr3_nt: TGCGCCAGCAGCCTCGCCGTACTCTACGAGCAGTACTTC

d_call: NA
clone_size: NA
j_call: TRBJ2-7
v_call: TRBV5-1
cdr3_aa: CASSYTDRNHEQYF
cdr3_nt: TGCGCCAGCAGCTACACAGACAGAAACCACGAGCAGTACTTC

d_call: TRBD1
clone_size: NA
j_call: TRBJ1-2
v_call: TRBV12-5
cdr3_aa: CASGLTGGIYGYTF
cdr3_nt: TGTGCTAGTGGTTTGACAGGGGGGATCTATGGCTACACCTTC

d_call: NA
clone_size: once
j_call: TRBJ1-1
v_call: TRBV5-5
cdr3_aa: CASSFNTEAFF
cdr3_nt: TGTGCCAGCAGCTTCAACACTGAAGCTTTCTTT

d_call: TRBD1
clone_size: NA
j_call: TRBJ1-1
v_call: TRBV7-8
cdr3_aa: CASSLGQRAFF
cdr3_nt: TGTGCCAGCAGCTTGGGACAGAGAGCTTTCTTT

d_call: NA
clone_size: NA
j_call: TRBJ2-5
v_call: TRBV5-1
cdr3_aa: CASSLPRDRPNQETQYF
cdr3_nt: TGCGCCAGCAGCTTGCCTAGAGACAGGCCGAACCAAGAGACCCAGTACTTC

d_call: NA
clone_size: NA
j_call: TRBJ2-7
v_call: TRBV2
cdr3_aa: CASSPGPTYEQYF
cdr3_nt: TGTGCCAGCAGCCCGGGACCCACCTACGAGCAGTACTTC

d_call: TRBD2
clone_size: NA
j_call: TRBJ2-1
v_call: TRBV10-3
cdr3_aa: CAISERLAGGSSYNEQFF
cdr3_nt: TGTGCCATCAGTGAAAGGCTAGCGGGAGGGTCCTCCTACAATGAGCAGTTCTTC

d_call: TRBD2
clone_size: NA
j_call: TRBJ2-1
v_call: TRBV7-9
cdr3_aa: CASSLGTSGRYNEQFF
cdr3_nt: TGTGCCAGCAGCTTAGGGACTAGCGGGAGGTACAATGAGCAGTTCTTC

d_call: NA
clone_size: NA
j_call: TRBJ2-2
v_call: TRBV7-2
cdr3_aa: CASSLGLSLGELFF
cdr3_nt: TGTGCCAGCAGCTTAGGTCTTAGCCTCGGGGAGCTGTTTTTT

d_call: NA
clone_size: NA
j_call: TRBJ2-7
v_call: TRBV21-1
cdr3_aa: CASSKAMNEGSSYEQYF
cdr3_nt: TGTGCCAGCAGCAAAGCAATGAATGAGGGATCAAGTTACGAGCAGTACTTC

d_call: NA
clone_size: few
j_call: TRBJ1-1
v_call: TRBV9
cdr3_aa: CASSVGRSDTEAFF
cdr3_nt: TGTGCCAGCAGCGTAGGTCGGTCGGACACTGAAGCTTTCTTT

d_call: NA
clone_size: NA
j_call: TRBJ1-5
v_call: TRBV5-1
cdr3_aa: CASLRWNQPQHF
cdr3_nt: TGCGCCAGCTTAAGGTGGAATCAGCCCCAGCATTTT

d_call: NA
clone_size: NA
j_call: TRBJ2-2
v_call: TRBV7-8
cdr3_aa: CASSLVSGELFF
cdr3_nt: TGTGCCAGCAGCTTAGTTAGCGGGGAGCTGTTTTTT

d_call: NA
clone_size: once
j_call: TRBJ1-3
v_call: TRBV28
cdr3_aa: CASEGGGRTIYF
cdr3_nt: TGTGCCAGCGAGGGGGGGGGACGGACCATATATTTT

d_call: NA
clone_size: NA
j_call: TRBJ2-5
v_call: TRBV7-9
cdr3_aa: CASSLTLVSQETQYF
cdr3_nt: TGTGCCAGCAGCTTAACACTAGTGTCTCAAGAGACCCAGTACTTC

d_call: TRBD1
clone_size: NA
j_call: TRBJ2-3
v_call: TRBV14
cdr3_aa: CASSLGQVSTDTQYF
cdr3_nt: TGTGCCAGCAGCCTGGGACAGGTTAGCACAGATACGCAGTATTTT

d_call: NA
clone_size: NA
j_call: TRBJ2-3
v_call: TRBV7-2
cdr3_aa: CASSLRAVTDTQYF
cdr3_nt: TGTGCCAGCAGCCTCAGGGCGGTCACAGATACGCAGTATTTT

d_call: NA
clone_size: NA
j_call: TRBJ2-5
v_call: TRBV9
cdr3_aa: CASSVGTGVAETQYF
cdr3_nt: TGTGCCAGCAGCGTAGGGACGGGAGTTGCAGAGACCCAGTACTTC

d_call: TRBD2
clone_size: NA
j_call: TRBJ2-1
v_call: TRBV7-3
cdr3_aa: CASSSTSGRPSNEQFF
cdr3_nt: TGTGCCAGCAGCTCTACTAGCGGGAGACCTAGTAATGAGCAGTTCTTC

d_call: TRBD1
clone_size: NA
j_call: TRBJ2-1
v_call: TRBV4-1
cdr3_aa: CASSQEGQGVYNEQFF
cdr3_nt: TGCGCCAGCAGCCAAGAAGGACAGGGGGTCTACAATGAGCAGTTCTTC

d_call: TRBD1
clone_size: NA
j_call: TRBJ2-1
v_call: TRBV29-1
cdr3_aa: CSVVGTGGPNEQFF
cdr3_nt: TGCAGCGTTGTGGGGACAGGGGGCCCAAATGAGCAGTTCTTC

d_call: NA
clone_size: NA
j_call: TRBJ2-7
v_call: TRBV5-4
cdr3_aa: CASSPAPSYEQYF
cdr3_nt: TGTGCCAGCAGCCCCGCTCCCTCCTACGAGCAGTACTTC